Below are 7 T cell receptor beta chains sequenced from a single sample in a study of blood T cells in healthy people across ages. A sample-barcoded 5' primer and a J-beta primer mix were used in a second PCR of about 7 to 12 cycles. In TCRdb, the 5' RACE reads were re-called with MiXCR into one record per CDR3 protein. The table shows hundreds of thousands of distinct CDR3 sequences, with 35% to 50% occurring only once. The sequenced sample consisted of blood. These receptors all stem from a man older than 75 in good health.

The rearrangement uses TRBV14 and TRBJ2-4; perhaps TRBD2 as D (8 bases). The CDR3 is made up of 14 amino acids. The V end was cut by 4 bases, the J end by 13 bases, with 20 bases between. CDR1 SGHDN and CDR2 FVKESK come from the germline V gene. In nucleotides, the CDR3 is TGTGCCAGCAGCCCGGGACAGCTAGCGGGTGGGCAGTACTTC. This codes for CASSPGQLAGGQYF.

This rearrangement joins TRBV7-2 to TRBJ1-4; D remains ambiguous. The CDR3 covers 14 residues. Germline values: CDR1 SGHTA, CDR2 FQGNSA. The ends were cut back, 5 bases at V and 7 bases at J, with 14 bases in the middle. CDR3 bases: TGTGCCAGCAGCAACTTGGGAGGGAGTGAAAAACTGTTTTTT. Encoded protein: CASSNLGGSEKLFF.

The rearrangement uses TRBV7-3 and TRBJ2-2, with D maybe TRBD2 (6 bases). The CDR3 is made up of 16 amino acids. Germline loops: CDR1 SGHTA, CDR2 FQGTGA. V gave up 2 bases and J gave up 2 bases, with 12 bases separating them. The CDR3 here is CASSLEGGGNTGELFF. The CDR3, as DNA: TGTGCCAGCAGCTTAGAGGGAGGTGGTAACACCGGGGAGCTGTTTTTT.

This chain connects TRBV14 to TRBJ2-1; tentative D call: TRBD2 (5 bases). This CDR3 has 14 residues. Germline CDR1 reads SGHDN; CDR2 reads FVKESK. V lost 4 bases, J lost 11 bases, and 18 bases lay in between. This chain's CDR3 is CASSLAPTKRKQFF. As DNA, the CDR3 is TGTGCCAGCAGCCTAGCACCGACGAAGCGGAAGCAGTTCTTC.

This clonotype was seen a handful of times. The gene calls are TRBV12-3 or TRBV12-4 and TRBJ2-7; weak D call: TRBD2 (5 bases). This CDR3 region has 14 residues. V was pared by 5 bases and J by 1 base, with 12 bases between. CDR3 nucleotide sequence: TGTGCCAGCAGTCCCGGACTGGGTTCCTACGAGCAGTACTTC. This translates into CASSPGLGSYEQYF.

The chain uses TRBV4-3 and TRBJ1-6, with D unclear. V lost 0 bases, J lost 8 bases, and 11 bases lay in between. CDR1 LGHNA and CDR2 YSLEER come from the germline V gene. This CDR3 is 15 amino acids long. Here the CDR3 reads CASSQETPAYSPLHF. The DNA of the CDR3 is TGCGCCAGCAGCCAAGAGACCCCAGCATATTCACCCCTCCACTTT.

The gene calls are TRBV29-1 and TRBJ2-3; D gene ambiguous. The CDR3 covers 13 residues. V was pared by 3 bases and J by 1 base, with 8 bases between. Per germline, CDR1 SQVTM and CDR2 ANQGSEA. CDR3 sequence (DNA): TGCAGCGTTGATCTTGCGGGCACAGATACGCAGTATTTT. The encoded protein is CSVDLAGTDTQYF.